These 21 T cell receptor beta chains were all obtained from the same sample, sequenced in a study of shared clonotypes between healthy human individuals. Sequencing was performed with immunoSEQ multiplex PCR; in TCRdb, only in-frame clones are kept and a portion is missing. Of roughly 2 million clones in the sample, roughly 96% were seen once. Sample: naive CD4+ T cells sorted from blood. Regarding subset: CD45RA+ positively selected. These receptors all stem from a young man in good health.

This chain joins TRBV7-9 and TRBJ2-6; TRBD1 is a possible D gene (5 bases). The V and J ends lost 1 base and 0 bases respectively, with 13 bases between them. The CDR3 has 18 amino acids. In germline, CDR1 is SEHNR, CDR2 FQNEAQ (reference sequence). CDR3 loop: CASSLGAGIPSGANVLTF. The CDR3 DNA reads as TGTGCCAGCAGCTTAGGGGCAGGGATACCCTCTGGGGCCAACGTCCTGACTTTC.

V is TRBV6-5 and J is TRBJ2-7; D gene uncertain. The V and J ends lost 8 bases and 0 bases respectively, with 11 bases between them. Per the germline V gene, CDR1 is MNHEY and CDR2 is SVGAGI. The CDR3 is 13 amino acids. For the CDR3, the DNA is TGTGCCAGCCAGGCTGTGAACTCCTACGAGCAGTACTTC. Amino acids: CASQAVNSYEQYF.

The genes are TRBV18 and TRBJ2-1; 12 nucleotides agree with TRBD1. The V and J ends lost 0 bases and 10 bases, in that order; junction bases with no gene match: 7. CDR1 is KGHSH, CDR2 LQKENI, per germline. CDR3 size: 16 residues. This chain's CDR3 is CASSPPGQGAGGEQFF. Written as DNA, the CDR3 is TGTGCCAGCTCACCACCGGGACAGGGGGCCGGTGGCGAGCAGTTCTTC.

The chain carries TRBV5-4 and TRBJ1-3, with D unclear. This CDR3 spans 15 amino acids. Germline V lookup: CDR1 SGHNT, CDR2 YYREEE (reference sequence). The V end lost 1 base, the J end lost 1 base, and 9 bases lay between the germline ends. For the CDR3, the DNA is TGTGCCAGCAGCTTGCGGGGAGAATCTGGAAACACCATATATTTT. Translated: CASSLRGESGNTIYF.

The chain links TRBV6-5 to TRBJ2-7; D is unclear. CDR3 size: 16 residues. Per germline, CDR1 MNHEY and CDR2 SVGAGI. V was pared by 2 bases and J by 1 base, with 15 bases between. In DNA form, the CDR3 reads TGTGCCAGCAGTTACGCGTCGCAGTCTCAATCCTACGAGCAGTACTTC. Its protein is CASSYASQSQSYEQYF.

This chain connects TRBV6-1 to TRBJ1-4; no clear D gene. Germline values: CDR1 MNHNS, CDR2 SASEGT. V gave up 3 bases and J gave up 1 base, with 9 bases separating them. The CDR3 length is 15 residues. The CDR3 here is CASSEFTGTNEKLFF. The CDR3 DNA reads as TGTGCCAGCAGTGAGTTTACGGGAACTAATGAAAAACTGTTTTTT.

This chain links TRBV11-2 with TRBJ1-4; maybe TRBD1 (5 bases). The CDR3 loop spans 15 amino acids. CDR1 is SGHAT, CDR2 FQNNGV, per germline. Trimming removed 5 bases from V and 4 bases from J, with 14 bases in between. The CDR3 is CASSPPGRNNEKLFF. The CDR3, as DNA: TGTGCCAGCAGCCCTCCGGGACGGAATAATGAAAAACTGTTTTTT. The full variable domain, completed using reference TRBV11-2 and TRBJ1-4, is EAGVAQSPRYKIIEKRQSVAFWCNPISGHATLYWYQQILGQGPKLLIQFQNNGVVDDSQLPKDRFSAERLKGVDSTLKIQPAKLEDSAVYLCASSPPGRNNEKLFFGSGTQLSVL.

A word on this clone: The sample carries other DNA sequences with the same CDR3. The rearrangement uses TRBV5-1 and TRBJ2-3; D not resolved. Between the trimmed V and J ends, which lost 4 bases and 1 base, there was a span of 4 bases. CDR1 and CDR2 from the germline V gene are SGHRS and YFSETQ. The CDR3 has 12 amino acids. CDR3 protein: CASSPGTDTQYF. CDR3 nucleotide sequence: TGCGCCAGCAGCCCGGGCACAGATACGCAGTATTTT.

The CDR3 DNA is TGTGCCAGCTTCGGACAGGGGAGTGCTAGCGGGAGGATCTCCTACGAGCAGTACTTC. This encodes CASFGQGSASGRISYEQYF. The chain is built from TRBV18 and TRBJ2-7, with 11 bases matching TRBD2. With 7 bases clipped from V and 0 bases from J, the junction kept 17 bases outside the gene matches. Per germline, CDR1 KGHSH and CDR2 LQKENI. The CDR3 is made up of 19 amino acids.

As for this clone: Other DNA sequences in this sample translate to the same CDR3. The rearrangement uses TRBV5-1 and TRBJ1-5, with TRBD1 identical over 7 bases. V dropped 0 bases and J dropped 6; count of bases not matched to a gene: 3. Germline CDR1 and CDR2: SGHRS and YFSETQ. The length of the CDR3 is 14 residues. CDR3 nucleotides: TGCGCCAGCAGCTTGGAAGGGGGCTCTCAGCCCCAGCATTTT. Translating gives CASSLEGGSQPQHF.

This chain uses TRBV10-3 with TRBJ2-1; TRBD2 is a possible D gene (6 bases). This CDR3 has 15 amino acids. The V and J ends lost 0 bases and 9 bases respectively, with 15 bases between them. Germline lookup yields CDR1 ENHRY and CDR2 SYGVKD. This CDR3 is CAISESDRGGSEQFF. The CDR3 DNA reads TGTGCCATCAGTGAGTCAGACCGGGGAGGCAGTGAGCAGTTCTTC.

This chain joins TRBV30 and TRBJ1-6; D is possibly TRBD1 (5 bases). The germline gives CDR1 GTSNPN, CDR2 SVGIG (reference sequence). V was shortened by 4 bases and J by 7 bases, with 14 bases between the two germline ends. This CDR3 has 14 amino acids. Written as DNA, the CDR3 is TGTGCCTGGACCGGGGGGACCATCAATTCACCCCTCCACTTT. Amino acids: CAWTGGTINSPLHF.

The rearrangement joins TRBV18 to TRBJ2-7; D ambiguous. V lost 1 base, J lost 7 bases, and 14 bases lay in between. Germline V CDR1 and CDR2: KGHSH, LQKENI. The CDR3 runs to 14 residues. Here the CDR3 DNA reads TGTGCCAGCTCACCACGGGATGTCGGGTTGGAGCAGTACTTC. Protein sequence: CASSPRDVGLEQYF. The full variable domain, completed using reference TRBV18 and TRBJ2-7, is NAGVMQNPRHLVRRRGQEARLRCSPMKGHSHVYWYRQLPEEGLKFMVYLQKENIIDESGMPKERFSAEFPKEGPSILRIQQVVRGDSAAYFCASSPRDVGLEQYFGPGTRLTVT.

This clone showed up just once. The chain couples TRBV5-4 to TRBJ1-6; D is possibly TRBD1 (5 bases). This CDR3 spans 14 amino acids. Trimming shortened V by 9 bases and J by 6 bases, and 16 bases separated the two germline ends. CDR1 SGHNT and CDR2 YYREEE come from the germline V gene (reference sequence). CDR3 nucleotide sequence: TGTGCCACGGAGACGGGGGGTATTAATTCACCCCTCCACTTT. Translating it yields CATETGGINSPLHF.

V gene TRBV5-6 combines with J gene TRBJ2-3, with 9 bases lining up with TRBD2. Germline CDR1 reads SGHDT; CDR2 reads YYEEEE. The CDR3 sequence is 17 residues long. V lost 4 bases to trimming and J lost 1 base; unmatched junction nucleotides: 10. The CDR3 spells CASSPKREAGGTDTQYF. CDR3 nucleotides: TGTGCCAGCAGCCCAAAGCGGGAGGCCGGAGGCACAGATACGCAGTATTTT.

The rearrangement uses TRBV5-4 and TRBJ1-1; 9 bases map to TRBD1. Germline V gene data show CDR1 as SGHNT and CDR2 as YYREEE (reference sequence). CDR3 length equals 15 residues. J was trimmed by 6 bases and V by 3 bases; bases with no gene match: 9. Here the CDR3 reads CASSYGQGLLAEAFF. CDR3 DNA: TGTGCCAGCAGCTACGGACAGGGGTTGTTAGCTGAAGCTTTCTTT.

As concerns this clone: Other DNA sequences within the sample encode an identical CDR3. This chain connects TRBV11-2 to TRBJ1-6; D is undetermined. Germline V gene sequence: CDR1 SGHAT, CDR2 FQNNGV. CDR3 length: 12 amino acids. V was shortened by 3 bases and J by 7 bases, with 4 bases between the two germline ends. CDR3 amino acids: CASSFGNSPLHF. The CDR3 DNA reads as TGTGCCAGCAGCTTTGGAAATTCACCCCTCCACTTT.

The V gene is TRBV28, the J gene TRBJ1-1; 7 bases are a match to TRBD1. Germline V gene sequence: CDR1 MDHEN, CDR2 SYDVKM. The CDR3 runs to 18 residues. J was trimmed by 4 bases and V by 8 bases; bases with no gene match: 22. The CDR3 coding sequence is TGTGCCAGCGAGTTCTTTGGCCCCTTTGGGAGGGGGCCCACTGAAGCTTTCTTT. Translating gives CASEFFGPFGRGPTEAFF.

The V gene is TRBV4-3, the J gene TRBJ2-2, with 7 bases lining up with TRBD2. The CDR3 runs 17 residues. V lost 0 bases and J lost 4; bases outside the gene matches: 8. The germline CDR1 and CDR2 sequences are LGHNA and YSLEER. The DNA for the CDR3 is TGCGCCAGCAGCCAAGAGGGTGGCGGGAGCATCACCGGGGAGCTGTTTTTT. Amino acids: CASSQEGGGSITGELFF.

This chain joins TRBV28 and TRBJ2-1, with D uncertain. The germline V gene has CDR1 MDHEN and CDR2 SYDVKM. The CDR3 has 14 residues. V was clipped by 1 base and J by 5 bases, with 9 bases between them. The chain's CDR3 is CASSLSGFDNEQFF. In DNA form, the CDR3 reads TGTGCCAGCAGTTTATCCGGGTTTGACAATGAGCAGTTCTTC.

This clone was observed once. The chain has TRBV2 and TRBJ2-5, with D unclear. There are 15 residues in the CDR3. V gave up 5 bases and J gave up 4 bases, with 17 bases separating them. The germline gives CDR1 SNHLY, CDR2 FYNNEI. The CDR3 sequence is CASSLARPELETQYF. Written as DNA, the CDR3 is TGTGCCAGCAGTCTGGCCCGACCTGAGTTAGAGACCCAGTACTTC.